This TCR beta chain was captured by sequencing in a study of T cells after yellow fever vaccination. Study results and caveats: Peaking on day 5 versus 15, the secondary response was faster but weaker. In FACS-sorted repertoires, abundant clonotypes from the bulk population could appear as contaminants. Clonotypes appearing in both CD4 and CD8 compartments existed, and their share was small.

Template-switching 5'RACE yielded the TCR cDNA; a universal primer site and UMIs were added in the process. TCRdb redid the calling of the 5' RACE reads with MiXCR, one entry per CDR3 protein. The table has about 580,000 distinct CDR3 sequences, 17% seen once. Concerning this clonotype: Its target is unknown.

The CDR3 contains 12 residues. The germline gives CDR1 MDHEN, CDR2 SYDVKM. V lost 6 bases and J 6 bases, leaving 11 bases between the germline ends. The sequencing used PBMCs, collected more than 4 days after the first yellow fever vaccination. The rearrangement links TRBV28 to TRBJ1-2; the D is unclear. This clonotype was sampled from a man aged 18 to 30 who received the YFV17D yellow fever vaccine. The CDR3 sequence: CASRTDFNGYTF. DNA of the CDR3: TGTGCCAGCAGGACCGACTTTAATGGCTACACCTTC.